Reported below is one TCR beta chain. In the same sample, other DNA sequences code for this CDR3. This sample is drawn from a study of shared clonotypes between healthy human individuals. V trimming: 5 bases; J trimming: 0 bases; junction bases outside the gene matches: 3. The CDR3 has 15 residues. The germline V gene has CDR1 KGHSH and CDR2 LQKENI. In the authors' methods: In the immunoSEQ data, sequences were junction-only and lacked quality scores, so filtering differed. Using immunoSEQ multiplex PCR, the repertoire was profiled, and TCRdb retains in-frame clones only, with some absent. D and trimming come from the DNA, and the V and J calls and clone size come from that table. The sample contains 2 million to 3 million clones, over 85% of which appear only once.

The clonotype was recovered from a man younger than 30 in good health. Some clones in this sample may be carry-over from other donors' samples. The chain uses TRBV18 and TRBJ2-2; 7 nucleotides line up with TRBD1. Input material: naive CD4+ T cells from PBMCs. Subset reported: CD45RA+ positively selected. CDR3: CASSVGTANTGELFF. The CDR3 region has the DNA TGTGCCAGCTCAGTTGGGACAGCGAACACCGGGGAGCTGTTTTTT.